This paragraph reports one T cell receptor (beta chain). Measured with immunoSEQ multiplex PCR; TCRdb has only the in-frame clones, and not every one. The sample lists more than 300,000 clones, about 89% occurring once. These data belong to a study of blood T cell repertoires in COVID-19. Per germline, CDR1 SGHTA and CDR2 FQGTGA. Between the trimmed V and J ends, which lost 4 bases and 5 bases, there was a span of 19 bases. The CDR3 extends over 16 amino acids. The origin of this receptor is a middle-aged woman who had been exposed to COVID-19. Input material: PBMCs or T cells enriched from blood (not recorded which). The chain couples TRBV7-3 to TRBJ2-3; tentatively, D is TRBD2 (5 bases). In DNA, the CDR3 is TGTGCCAGCAGCTCGGGCGGAGGCGGGTTGGGAGATACGCAGTATTTT. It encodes CASSSGGGGLGDTQYF.